This T cell receptor (beta chain) was obtained from a study of Ad26.COV2.S vaccination and SARS-CoV-2 variants. Study-wide results and limits: Substantial response breadth was reportedly seen for spike-specific CD8+ and CD4+ T cells after vaccination. Vaccine and placebo recipients had comparable breadth of non-spike TCRs.

Note on this clone: The antigen remains undetermined.

Measured with immunoSEQ multiplex PCR; TCRdb has only the in-frame clones, and not every one. The sample carries under 150,000 clones, 86% recorded once. The junction had 6 bases not matched to a gene; V was cut back by 0 bases and J by 4 bases. CDR3 length: 16 residues. Germline CDR1 is LGHNA and CDR2 is YSLEER. The sequencing here drew on peripheral blood, taken after recovery from COVID-19. The J gene is TRBJ2-3, the V gene TRBV4-3; 8 nucleotides align to TRBD2. The origin of this receptor is a human donor who had recovered from COVID-19. CDR3 sequence reads: CASSQDGGLASDTQYF. CDR3 coding DNA: TGCGCCAGCAGCCAAGATGGCGGACTAGCTTCAGATACGCAGTATTTT.